Below are 12 T cell receptor beta chains sequenced from a single sample in a study of T-cell reconstitution after alpha-beta-depleted transplantation in children. Unique molecular identifiers were incorporated when the TCRbeta library was constructed. One entry per CDR3 protein, called by TCRdb with MiXCR from the PCR reads. Among hundreds of thousands of distinct CDR3 sequences listed, approximately 30% were seen once. The material was PBMCs from the stem cell graft donor, obtained from the stem cell graft. These receptors were taken from a human donor who donated a stem cell graft to a child with aplastic anemia.

The chain employs TRBV20-1 and TRBJ1-1; D remains ambiguous. This CDR3 has 14 residues. The V and J ends lost 1 base and 1 base respectively, with 10 bases between them. Germline loops: CDR1 DFQATT, CDR2 SNEGSKA (reference sequence). CDR3 sequence reads: CSARVGSSNTEAFF. The CDR3 region has the DNA TGCAGTGCTAGAGTCGGCAGTTCGAACACTGAAGCTTTCTTT.

This clonotype was found a few times. The V gene is TRBV10-3, the J gene TRBJ1-2; TRBD1 is a possible D gene (6 bases). The ends were cut back, 4 bases at V and 3 bases at J, with 6 bases in the middle. CDR3 length: 12 amino acids. Germline V gene sequence: CDR1 ENHRY, CDR2 SYGVKD. The CDR3 is CAISAGDYGYTF. In DNA, the CDR3 is TGTGCCATCAGTGCAGGGGACTATGGCTACACCTTC.

This clonotype was detected only a few times. The chain is built from TRBV7-9 and TRBJ2-5; possibly TRBD1 for D (9 bases). V lost 4 bases to trimming and J lost 4 bases, with 19 bases between them. CDR1 SEHNR and CDR2 FQNEAQ come from the germline V gene (reference sequence). The CDR3 loop spans 16 amino acids. Written as DNA, the CDR3 is TGTGCCAGCAGCTCCGGGGGGGGGACAGGGTCAGAGACCCAGTACTTC. Its protein product is CASSSGGGTGSETQYF.

This clonotype was seen many times. The V and J genes are TRBV7-2 and TRBJ2-2; no clear D gene. This CDR3 has 12 amino acids. CDR1 and CDR2 (germline): SGHTA, FQGNSA. The ends were cut back, 8 bases at V and 5 bases at J, with 9 bases in the middle. The DNA of the CDR3 is TGTGCCAGCGTAAAAGCAACCGGGGAGCTGTTTTTT. This codes for CASVKATGELFF.

The chain recombines TRBV29-1 with TRBJ2-1; 7 nucleotides match TRBD1. The CDR3 is 13 residues long. V was pared by 7 bases and J by 2 bases, with 5 bases of the junction left unmatched. Germline CDR1 is SQVTM and CDR2 is ANQGSEA. The CDR3 nucleotides are TGCAGCGCTGGACAGGAGACCTACAATGAGCAGTTCTTC. As protein: CSAGQETYNEQFF.

The rearrangement joins TRBV20-1 to TRBJ1-3, with no clear D. V lost 4 bases to trimming and J lost 0 bases, with 16 bases between them. The CDR3 extends over 16 amino acids. Germline CDR1 and CDR2: DFQATT and SNEGSKA (reference sequence). The CDR3 reads CSAIPRSRISGNTIYF. In nucleotides, the CDR3 is TGCAGTGCTATACCGAGGAGCAGGATCTCTGGAAACACCATATATTTT.

This clonotype was seen a handful of times. Here the CDR3 DNA reads TGTGCCAGCAGCTCCTCCGGGCCCATTTCGGGAAATGAGCAGTTCTTC. Residues: CASSSSGPISGNEQFF. This chain uses TRBV7-2 with TRBJ2-1; D may be TRBD2 (5 bases). This CDR3 comprises 16 residues. In germline, CDR1 is SGHTA, CDR2 FQGNSA. The V end was cut by 4 bases, the J end by 7 bases, with 20 bases between.

V usage is TRBV9 and J usage is TRBJ2-7; D ambiguous. V was cut by 1 base and J by 0 bases, with 8 bases left in between. Germline V gene data show CDR1 as SGDLS and CDR2 as YYNGEE. The CDR3 runs to 14 residues. CDR3 bases: TGTGCCAGCAGCGTAAAAGACCTCTCCTACGAGCAGTACTTC. This sequence encodes CASSVKDLSYEQYF.

In its sample, this clonotype was seen a few times. V is TRBV6-2 or TRBV6-3 and J is TRBJ2-7, with 9 nucleotides matching TRBD2. The CDR3 is 14 residues long. Germline CDR1 reads MNHEY; CDR2 reads SVGEGT. V was clipped by 7 bases and J by 4 bases; unmatched bases: 8. The CDR3 here is CASTRVTSGYEQYF. DNA for the CDR3: TGTGCCAGCACGCGGGTAACTAGCGGGTACGAGCAGTACTTC.

This clonotype appeared a few times. The chain combines TRBV6-1 with TRBJ2-2; D gene unclear. The germline V and J ends were trimmed by 7 bases and 0 bases, with 3 bases remaining between them. The CDR3 has 12 amino acids. The V gene's germline CDR1 is MNHNS and CDR2 SASEGT. Written as DNA, the CDR3 is TGTGCCAGCACGGCGAACACCGGGGAGCTGTTTTTT. As protein: CASTANTGELFF.

This clonotype has only a few counts. V gene TRBV12-3 or TRBV12-4 combines with J gene TRBJ1-1; 9 positions agree with TRBD1. Trimming took 7 bases from V and 1 from J; bases not matched to a gene: 10. The CDR3 extends over 16 amino acids. CDR3 loop: CASKLQGASGNTEAFF. CDR3 sequence (DNA): TGTGCCAGCAAATTACAGGGGGCCTCAGGGAACACTGAAGCTTTCTTT.

The V call is TRBV20-1, the J call TRBJ2-1; D is uncertain. The CDR3 covers 15 residues. Germline-derived CDR1 and CDR2 are DFQATT and SNEGSKA (reference sequence). The V end was cut by 2 bases, the J end by 0 bases, with 11 bases between. The CDR3 loop reads CSARSPGNSYNEQFF. For the CDR3, the DNA is TGCAGTGCTAGATCCCCAGGCAACTCCTACAATGAGCAGTTCTTC.